These 9 T cell receptor beta chains were all obtained from the same sample, sequenced in a study of shared clonotypes between healthy human individuals. Repertoires were generated with immunoSEQ multiplex PCR, while TCRdb's copy carries only in-frame clones and drops some. The table lists some 1.1 million clones, roughly 80% of them singletons. Sequenced input: memory CD4+ T cells from PBMCs. The subset denotes: CD45RA-negative fraction. Receptors originate from a man in his late teens or twenties in good health. Some clones in this sample may be carry-over from other donors' samples.

This chain connects TRBV5-8 to TRBJ2-7, with TRBD2 matching 8 bases. This CDR3 has 15 residues. Losses at the gene ends were 3 bases for V and 6 bases for J; bases not matched to a gene: 11. Germline assignment: CDR1 SGHTS and CDR2 YDEGEE. CDR3 residues: CASSSSGGRGSEQYF. The CDR3 DNA sequence: TGTGCCAGCAGCTCGTCGGGGGGGAGAGGAAGCGAGCAGTACTTC.

Note on this clone: This CDR3 is also generated by other DNA sequences in the sample. The chain is built from TRBV5-1 and TRBJ2-6; D call uncertain. The CDR3 has 14 amino acids. Looked up from germline, CDR1 is SGHRS and CDR2 is YFSETQ. Trimming removed 4 bases at V and 2 bases at J, with 7 bases between. In DNA form, the CDR3 reads TGCGCCAGCAGCAGGAGCACTGGGGCCAACGTCCTGACTTTC. The encoded protein is CASSRSTGANVLTF.

The table lists this clone with many counts. This sequence joins TRBV6-5 and TRBJ2-1; 7 positions agree with TRBD1. The CDR3 is 13 residues long. J was trimmed by 6 bases and V by 6 bases; bases with no gene match: 5. Germline assignment: CDR1 MNHEY and CDR2 SVGAGI. The CDR3 DNA reads TGTGCCAGCAGGATGGGACAGTTCAATGAGCAGTTCTTC. Residues: CASRMGQFNEQFF.

This sequence joins TRBV7-6 and TRBJ2-3, with 10 bases that match TRBD2. This CDR3 spans 16 amino acids. Germline CDR1 is SGHVS and CDR2 is FNYEAQ. The J segment lost 3 bases and the V segment lost 3 bases, leaving 6 bases of the junction unmatched. As DNA, the CDR3 is TGTGCCAGCAGCTTGGCTAGGGGACTAGCGACAGATACGCAGTATTTT. Translation gives CASSLARGLATDTQYF.

The chain couples TRBV6-1 to TRBJ2-1; maybe TRBD2 (6 bases). The CDR3 loop spans 14 amino acids. V was shortened by 7 bases and J by 7 bases, with 17 bases between the two germline ends. CDR1 is MNHNS, CDR2 SASEGT, per germline. CDR3 coding DNA: TGTGCCAGCACCCGACGAGGAGGGAGTAATGAGCAGTTCTTC. Translation: CASTRRGGSNEQFF.

The rearrangement joins TRBV7-3 to TRBJ2-5, with 9 bases aligning to TRBD1. The junction had 4 bases not matched to a gene; V was cut back by 2 bases and J by 6 bases. In germline, CDR1 is SGHTA, CDR2 FQGTGA. This CDR3 is 14 amino acids long. DNA for the CDR3: TGTGCCAGCAGCTTAGGGACAGGGAGCAAGACCCAGTACTTC. Its protein is CASSLGTGSKTQYF.

The chain links TRBV5-1 to TRBJ2-3; 8 nucleotides agree with TRBD1. Germline trimming cut 4 bases from V and 2 bases from J; bases unmatched to any gene: 3. Germline loops: CDR1 SGHRS, CDR2 YFSETQ. This CDR3 has 14 amino acids. CDR3 DNA sequence: TGCGCCAGCAGCCAGGGACAGGCCACAGATACGCAGTATTTT. This sequence encodes CASSQGQATDTQYF.

The chain has TRBV7-3 and TRBJ2-1; D is undetermined. V was cut by 5 bases and J by 8 bases, with 16 bases left in between. Germline V lookup: CDR1 SGHTA, CDR2 FQGTGA. The CDR3 extends over 14 amino acids. CDR3 in amino acids: CASSGWAPNDEQFF. CDR3 nucleotide sequence: TGTGCCAGCAGCGGGTGGGCCCCAAACGATGAGCAGTTCTTC.

The chain uses TRBV6-5 and TRBJ2-1; 7 positions match TRBD1. Germline loops: CDR1 MNHEY, CDR2 SVGAGI. After removal of 6 bases from V and 4 bases from J, the junction contained 6 bases not matched to a gene. This CDR3 comprises 14 residues. The CDR3 sequence is CASSLEGAYNEQFF. DNA for the CDR3: TGTGCCAGCAGCCTAGAGGGGGCATACAATGAGCAGTTCTTC.